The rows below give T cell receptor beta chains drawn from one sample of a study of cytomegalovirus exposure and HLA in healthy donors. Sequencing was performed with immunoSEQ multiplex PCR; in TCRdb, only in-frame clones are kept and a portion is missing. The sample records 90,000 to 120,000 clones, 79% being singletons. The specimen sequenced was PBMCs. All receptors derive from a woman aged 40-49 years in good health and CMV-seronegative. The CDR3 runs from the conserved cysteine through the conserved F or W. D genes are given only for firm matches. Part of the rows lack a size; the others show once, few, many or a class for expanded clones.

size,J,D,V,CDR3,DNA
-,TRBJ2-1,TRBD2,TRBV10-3,CAIGGTRSAEQFF,TGTGCCATCGGGGGGACTAGATCAGCTGAGCAGTTCTTC
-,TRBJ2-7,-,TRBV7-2,CASSLAEGTMTYF,TGTGCCAGCAGCTTAGCCGAGGGGACAATGACGTACTTC
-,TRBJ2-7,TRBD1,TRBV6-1,CASIMGQGEIDEQYF,TGTGCCAGCATTATGGGACAGGGTGAGATCGACGAGCAGTACTTC
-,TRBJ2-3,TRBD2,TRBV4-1,CASKRGLPTSTDTQYF,TGCGCCAGCAAGCGGGGGTTACCCACTAGCACAGATACGCAGTATTTT
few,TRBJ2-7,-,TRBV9,CASSVGPGTLTQGGEQYF,TGTGCCAGCAGCGTAGGCCCAGGAACTCTAACTCAGGGGGGCGAGCAGTACTTC
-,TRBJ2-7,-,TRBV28,CASSLWGPYEQYF,TGTGCCAGCAGTTTGTGGGGGCCCTACGAGCAGTACTTC
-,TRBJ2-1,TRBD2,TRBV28,CASSSEAGVTEQFF,TGTGCCAGCAGCTCAGAGGCGGGAGTTACTGAGCAGTTCTTC
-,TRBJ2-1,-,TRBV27,CASSLGLEGDEQFF,TGTGCCAGCAGTTTGGGACTGGAGGGCGATGAGCAGTTCTTC
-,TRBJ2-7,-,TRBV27,CASSLGHLGGEQYF,TGTGCCAGCAGTTTAGGACATCTTGGGGGGGAGCAGTACTTC
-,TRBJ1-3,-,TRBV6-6,CASNPGGNTIYF,TGTGCCAGTAATCCAGGAGGAAACACCATATATTTT
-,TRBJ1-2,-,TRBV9,CASSVATRSYGYTF,TGTGCCAGCAGCGTAGCGACAAGATCCTATGGCTACACCTTC
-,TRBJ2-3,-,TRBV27,CASSLSRGTDTQYF,TGTGCCAGCAGTTTAAGCAGGGGCACAGATACGCAGTATTTT
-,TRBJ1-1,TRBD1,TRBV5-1,CASSLGGQATEAFF,TGCGCCAGCAGCTTGGGGGGACAGGCGACTGAAGCTTTCTTT
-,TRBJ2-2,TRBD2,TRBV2,CASSVAGGNTGELFF,TGTGCCAGCAGTGTAGCGGGAGGGAACACCGGGGAGCTGTTTTTT
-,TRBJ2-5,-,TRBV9,CASSVGQAQETQYF,TGTGCCAGCAGCGTAGGCCAGGCCCAAGAGACCCAGTACTTC
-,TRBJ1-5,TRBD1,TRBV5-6,CASSRTGGNQPQHF,TGTGCCAGCAGCCGGACAGGGGGCAATCAGCCCCAGCATTTT
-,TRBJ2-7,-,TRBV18,CASSPPAPLDTGTYEQYF,TGTGCCAGCTCACCCCCCGCGCCCCTGGACACCGGAACCTACGAGCAGTACTTC
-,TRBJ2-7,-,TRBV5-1,CASSLSLGGYEQYF,TGCGCCAGCAGCTTGTCTTTGGGGGGATACGAGCAGTACTTC
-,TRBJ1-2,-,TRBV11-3,CASSFSHREGYGYTF,TGTGCCAGCAGCTTCTCCCACAGGGAAGGCTATGGCTACACCTTC
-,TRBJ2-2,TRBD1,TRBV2,CASSARGRELFF,TGTGCCAGCAGTGCCAGGGGGCGCGAGCTGTTTTTT
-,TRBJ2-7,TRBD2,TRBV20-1,CSGYGGGEQYF,TGCAGTGGGTACGGGGGGGGCGAGCAGTACTTC
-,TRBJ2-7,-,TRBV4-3,CASSLYGARGYEQYF,TGCGCCAGCAGCCTATACGGTGCCAGGGGCTACGAGCAGTACTTC
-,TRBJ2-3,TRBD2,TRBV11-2,CASSTGTSRVTDTQYF,TGTGCCAGCAGTACCGGGACTAGCAGGGTCACAGATACGCAGTATTTT
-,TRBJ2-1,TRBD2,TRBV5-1,CASSGTSGDSYNEQFF,TGCGCCAGCAGCGGGACTAGCGGGGACTCCTACAATGAGCAGTTCTTC
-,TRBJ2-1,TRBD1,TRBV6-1,CASSEDRGSYNEQFF,TGTGCCAGCAGTGAAGACAGGGGCTCCTACAATGAGCAGTTCTTC
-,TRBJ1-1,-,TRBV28,CASSVVVEWEWNTEAFF,TGTGCCAGCAGTGTAGTGGTGGAATGGGAGTGGAACACTGAAGCTTTCTTT
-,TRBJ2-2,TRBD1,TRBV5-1,CASSRQGDTGELFF,TGCGCCAGCAGCCGACAGGGGGACACCGGGGAGCTGTTTTTT
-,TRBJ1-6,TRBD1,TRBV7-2,CASSFGTARSSYNSPLHF,TGTGCCAGCAGCTTCGGGACAGCAAGGAGCTCCTATAATTCACCCCTCCACTTT
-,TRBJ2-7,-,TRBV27,CASSLEQPYEQYF,TGTGCCAGCAGCCTCGAACAGCCTTACGAGCAGTACTTC
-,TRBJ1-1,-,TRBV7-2,CASSLAGAQNTEAFF,TGTGCCAGCAGCTTAGCCGGTGCCCAGAACACTGAAGCTTTCTTT
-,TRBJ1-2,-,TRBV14,CASSQPSGTPPRAYGYTF,TGTGCCAGCAGCCAACCCTCCGGGACACCCCCAAGGGCCTATGGCTACACCTTC
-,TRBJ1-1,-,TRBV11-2,CASSFDTGYTEAFF,TGTGCCAGCAGCTTTGACACCGGCTACACTGAAGCTTTCTTT
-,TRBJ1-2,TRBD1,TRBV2,CASPPATDRGQYYGYTF,TGTGCCAGCCCTCCCGCTACCGACAGGGGGCAATACTATGGCTACACCTTC
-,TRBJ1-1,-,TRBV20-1,CSRVLTEAFF,TGCAGCCGAGTACTCACTGAAGCTTTCTTT
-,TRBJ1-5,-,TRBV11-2,CASSLEMTPNQPQHF,TGTGCCAGCAGCTTAGAGATGACTCCCAATCAGCCCCAGCATTTT
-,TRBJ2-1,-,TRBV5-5,CASSLKSPLISNEQFF,TGTGCCAGCAGCTTGAAGAGTCCCCTGATTTCCAATGAGCAGTTCTTC
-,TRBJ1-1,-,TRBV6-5,CASNPGGSPTEAFF,TGTGCCAGCAACCCGGGGGGGAGTCCCACTGAAGCTTTCTTT
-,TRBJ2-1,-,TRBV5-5,CASTSDRHLGEQFF,TGTGCCAGTACAAGCGACAGGCACCTGGGGGAGCAGTTCTTC
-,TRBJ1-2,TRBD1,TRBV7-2,CASSLGTGRDRNYGYTF,TGTGCCAGCAGCCTAGGGACAGGCCGCGACCGTAACTATGGCTACACCTTC
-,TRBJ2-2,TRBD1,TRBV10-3,CATSDRGDTGELFF,TGTGCCACCTCGGACAGGGGCGACACCGGGGAGCTGTTTTTT
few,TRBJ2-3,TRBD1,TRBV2,CASSEEVGQGFTDTQYF,TGTGCCAGCAGTGAAGAAGTCGGACAGGGGTTCACAGATACGCAGTATTTT
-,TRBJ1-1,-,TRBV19,CASSNNRVMNTEAFF,TGTGCCAGTAGTAACAACAGGGTCATGAACACTGAAGCTTTCTTT
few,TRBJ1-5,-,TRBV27,CASSLIPGWDQPQHF,TGTGCCAGCAGTTTAATACCGGGTTGGGATCAGCCCCAGCATTTT
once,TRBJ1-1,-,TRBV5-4,CASSWGRAEAFF,TGTGCCAGCAGCTGGGGGAGGGCTGAAGCTTTCTTT
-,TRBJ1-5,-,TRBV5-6,CASSRGGQDGQPQHF,TGTGCCAGCAGCCGGGGGGGGCAAGATGGTCAGCCCCAGCATTTT
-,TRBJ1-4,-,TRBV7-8,CASSLARPPQKLFF,TGTGCCAGCAGCTTAGCGCGCCCCCCTCAAAAACTGTTTTTT
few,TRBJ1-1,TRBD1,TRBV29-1,CSVDRIGGQGAWGTEAFF,TGCAGCGTTGATCGCATTGGGGGACAGGGGGCGTGGGGCACTGAAGCTTTCTTT
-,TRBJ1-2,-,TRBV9,CASSVGPRANYGYTF,TGTGCCAGCAGCGTAGGTCCGAGGGCTAACTATGGCTACACCTTC
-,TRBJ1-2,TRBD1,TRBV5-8,CASSQDREETNYGYTF,TGTGCCAGCAGCCAAGACAGGGAGGAAACTAACTATGGCTACACCTTC
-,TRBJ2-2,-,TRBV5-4,CASSRDTGELFF,TGTGCCAGCAGCCGAGACACCGGGGAGCTGTTTTTT
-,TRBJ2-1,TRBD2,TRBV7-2,CASRPTSGIHEQFF,TGTGCCAGCAGGCCAACTAGCGGGATTCATGAGCAGTTCTTC
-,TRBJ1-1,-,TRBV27,CASTSRGRVTEAFF,TGTGCCAGCACCTCCCGTGGCAGGGTCACTGAAGCTTTCTTT
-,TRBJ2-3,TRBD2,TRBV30,CAWGTSGRSDTQYF,TGTGCCTGGGGGACTAGCGGGAGATCAGATACGCAGTATTTT